This is a list of T cell receptor beta chains from one sample in a study of blood T cell repertoires in COVID-19. Assay used: immunoSEQ multiplex PCR; TCRdb lists only in-frame clones, some missing. Of just over 90,000 clones in the sample, around four fifths were seen once. Sequencing input: peripheral blood. These receptors all come from a human donor in a cohort sampled during active COVID-19. The CDR3 runs from the conserved cysteine through the conserved F or W. The D gene is left open where the match is weak. Clone size is given for some rows only: seen once, a few or many times, or a class if the clone is expanded.

d_call: .; j_call: TRBJ1-6; v_call: TRBV28; clone_size: .; cdr3_aa: CASRTRGAYNSPLHF; cdr3_nt: TGTGCCAGCAGGACCCGTGGGGCGTATAATTCACCCCTCCACTTT
d_call: TRBD2; j_call: TRBJ2-1; v_call: TRBV19; clone_size: .; cdr3_aa: CASSHSGGAYNEQFF; cdr3_nt: TGTGCCAGTAGCCACAGCGGGGGGGCCTACAATGAGCAGTTCTTC
d_call: .; j_call: TRBJ2-2; v_call: TRBV24-1; clone_size: .; cdr3_aa: CATSDLSPGELFF; cdr3_nt: TGTGCCACCAGTGATTTGAGCCCAGGAGAGCTGTTTTTT
d_call: .; j_call: TRBJ1-5; v_call: TRBV30; clone_size: few; cdr3_aa: CAWNRAGNQPQHF; cdr3_nt: TGTGCCTGGAACCGCGCCGGGAACCAGCCCCAGCATTTT
d_call: .; j_call: TRBJ2-4; v_call: TRBV5-8; clone_size: .; cdr3_aa: CASSFTKGNIQYF; cdr3_nt: TGTGCCAGCAGCTTTACAAAGGGGAACATTCAGTACTTC
d_call: TRBD1; j_call: TRBJ2-2; v_call: TRBV30; clone_size: .; cdr3_aa: CAWSSGQGTGELFF; cdr3_nt: TGTGCCTGGAGTTCGGGACAGGGGACCGGGGAGCTGTTTTTT
d_call: .; j_call: TRBJ2-5; v_call: TRBV5-1; clone_size: .; cdr3_aa: CASSLTVTQETQYF; cdr3_nt: TGCGCCAGCAGCTTGACAGTTACCCAAGAGACCCAGTACTTC
d_call: .; j_call: TRBJ1-4; v_call: TRBV12-3/TRBV12-4; clone_size: few; cdr3_aa: CASSLAGGEKLFF; cdr3_nt: TGTGCCAGCAGTTTAGCCGGGGGTGAAAAACTGTTTTTT
d_call: TRBD1; j_call: TRBJ2-4; v_call: TRBV2; clone_size: .; cdr3_aa: CASSERSGTGGEKPGTLAKNIQYF; cdr3_nt: TGTGCCAGCAGTGAAAGGTCCGGGACAGGGGGCGAAAAGCCCGGAACCCTAGCCAAAAACATTCAGTACTTC
d_call: TRBD2; j_call: TRBJ2-1; v_call: TRBV3-1/TRBV3-2; clone_size: .; cdr3_aa: CASSRTSGTGNEQFF; cdr3_nt: TGTGCCAGCAGCAGGACTAGCGGAACAGGCAATGAGCAGTTCTTC
d_call: TRBD1; j_call: TRBJ1-3; v_call: TRBV28; clone_size: .; cdr3_aa: CASGTGRSGNTIYF; cdr3_nt: TGTGCCAGCGGGACAGGGCGCTCTGGAAACACCATATATTTT
d_call: TRBD1; j_call: TRBJ1-2; v_call: TRBV6-5; clone_size: .; cdr3_aa: CASSTRTGANYGYTF; cdr3_nt: TGTGCCAGCAGTACAAGGACAGGGGCTAACTATGGCTACACCTTC
d_call: TRBD1; j_call: TRBJ1-2; v_call: TRBV28; clone_size: .; cdr3_aa: CASRGGQGLVYGYTF; cdr3_nt: TGTGCCAGCAGGGGTGGACAGGGATTAGTCTATGGCTACACCTTC
d_call: .; j_call: TRBJ2-1; v_call: TRBV5-1; clone_size: .; cdr3_aa: CASSSSPRQGLGGEQFF; cdr3_nt: TGCGCCAGCAGCTCCTCGCCCCGACAGGGCCTCGGGGGTGAGCAGTTCTTC
d_call: .; j_call: TRBJ2-1; v_call: TRBV6-4; clone_size: .; cdr3_aa: CASSPSGSGEQFF; cdr3_nt: TGTGCCAGCAGCCCCTCGGGGTCTGGCGAGCAGTTCTTC
d_call: TRBD2; j_call: TRBJ2-1; v_call: TRBV5-1; clone_size: .; cdr3_aa: CASSLSPLAAYNEQFF; cdr3_nt: TGCGCCAGCAGCTTGTCACCACTAGCGGCATACAATGAGCAGTTCTTC
d_call: .; j_call: TRBJ1-5; v_call: TRBV28; clone_size: .; cdr3_aa: CASSTSGLNQPQHF; cdr3_nt: TGTGCCAGCAGTACCTCAGGACTCAATCAGCCCCAGCATTTT
d_call: TRBD2; j_call: TRBJ2-3; v_call: TRBV6-5; clone_size: once; cdr3_aa: CATKQGAGGRDTQYF; cdr3_nt: TGTGCCACCAAGCAAGGCGCGGGGGGACGAGATACGCAGTATTTT
d_call: TRBD1; j_call: TRBJ2-1; v_call: TRBV19; clone_size: .; cdr3_aa: CASKRRDRYNEQFF; cdr3_nt: TGTGCCAGTAAGAGACGGGACAGATACAATGAGCAGTTCTTC
d_call: .; j_call: TRBJ1-1; v_call: TRBV7-2; clone_size: .; cdr3_aa: CASSYQIGNTEAFF; cdr3_nt: TGTGCCAGCAGCTATCAGATTGGGAACACTGAAGCTTTCTTT
d_call: TRBD1; j_call: TRBJ2-7; v_call: TRBV9; clone_size: once; cdr3_aa: CASSGLTGAGEQYF; cdr3_nt: TGTGCCAGCAGCGGATTGACAGGGGCGGGGGAGCAGTACTTC
d_call: TRBD2; j_call: TRBJ2-7; v_call: TRBV28; clone_size: .; cdr3_aa: CASSPTGGGATYEQYF; cdr3_nt: TGTGCCAGCAGTCCCACGGGCGGGGGGGCTACCTACGAGCAGTACTTC
d_call: TRBD1; j_call: TRBJ2-7; v_call: TRBV28; clone_size: .; cdr3_aa: CASSSPLGQGNVYEQYF; cdr3_nt: TGTGCCAGCAGTTCCCCCCTTGGACAGGGGAACGTTTACGAGCAGTACTTC
d_call: .; j_call: TRBJ1-5; v_call: TRBV19; clone_size: few; cdr3_aa: CASSQGSNSNQPQHF; cdr3_nt: TGTGCCAGTAGTCAGGGCAGTAATAGCAATCAGCCCCAGCATTTT